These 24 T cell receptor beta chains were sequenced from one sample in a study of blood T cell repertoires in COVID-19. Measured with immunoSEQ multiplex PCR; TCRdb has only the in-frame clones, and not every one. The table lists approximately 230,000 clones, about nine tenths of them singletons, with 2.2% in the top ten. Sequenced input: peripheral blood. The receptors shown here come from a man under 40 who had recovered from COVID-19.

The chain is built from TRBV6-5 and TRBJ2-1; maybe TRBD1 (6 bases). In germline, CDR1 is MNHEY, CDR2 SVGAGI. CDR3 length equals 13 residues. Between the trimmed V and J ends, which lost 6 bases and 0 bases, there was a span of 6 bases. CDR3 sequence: CASRDSSYNEQFF. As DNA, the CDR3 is TGTGCCAGCAGGGACAGCTCCTACAATGAGCAGTTCTTC.

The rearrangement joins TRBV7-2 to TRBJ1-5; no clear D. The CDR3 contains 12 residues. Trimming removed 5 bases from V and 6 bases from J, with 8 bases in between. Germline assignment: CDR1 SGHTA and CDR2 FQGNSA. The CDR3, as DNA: TGTGCCAGCAGCCCCTCGGGTCAGCCCCAGCATTTT. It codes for CASSPSGQPQHF.

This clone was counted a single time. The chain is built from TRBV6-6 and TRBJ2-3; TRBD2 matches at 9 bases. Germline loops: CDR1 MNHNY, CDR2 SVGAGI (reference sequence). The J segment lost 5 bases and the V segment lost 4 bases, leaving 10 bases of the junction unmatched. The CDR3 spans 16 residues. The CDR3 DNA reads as TGTGCCAGCAGTTCCCGGCGGGGGGGCATCAAAGATACGCAGTATTTT. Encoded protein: CASSSRRGGIKDTQYF.

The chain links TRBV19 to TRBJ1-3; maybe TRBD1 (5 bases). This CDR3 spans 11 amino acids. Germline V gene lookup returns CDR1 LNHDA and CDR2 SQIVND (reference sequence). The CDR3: CTAGDGNTIYF. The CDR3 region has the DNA TGTACCGCGGGGGATGGAAACACCATATATTTT.

The CDR3 sequence: CASSEAEDRGFLHYGYTF. CDR3 coding DNA: TGTGCCAGCAGTGAAGCGGAAGACAGGGGGTTTCTACACTATGGCTACACCTTC. The V and J genes are TRBV6-1 and TRBJ1-2; 9 bases align to TRBD1. The CDR3 spans 18 residues. Germline CDR1 reads MNHNS; CDR2 reads SASEGT. V was clipped by 0 bases and J by 3 bases; unmatched bases: 11.

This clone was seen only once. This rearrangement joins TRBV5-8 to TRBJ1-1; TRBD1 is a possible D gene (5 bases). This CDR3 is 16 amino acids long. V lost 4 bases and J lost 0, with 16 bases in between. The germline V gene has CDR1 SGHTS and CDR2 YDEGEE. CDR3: CASSHWGVGMNTEAFF. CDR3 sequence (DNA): TGTGCCAGCAGCCATTGGGGGGTAGGGATGAACACTGAAGCTTTCTTT. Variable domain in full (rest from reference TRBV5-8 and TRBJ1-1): EAGVTQSPTHLIKTRGQQATLRCSPISGHTSVYWYQQALGLGLQFLLWYDEGEERNRGNFPPRFSGRQFPNYSSELNVNALELEDSALYLCASSHWGVGMNTEAFFGQGTRLTVV.

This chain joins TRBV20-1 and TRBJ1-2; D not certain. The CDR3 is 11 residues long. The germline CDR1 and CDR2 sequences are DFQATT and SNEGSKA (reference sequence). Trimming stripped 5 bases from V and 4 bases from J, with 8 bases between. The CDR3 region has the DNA TGCAGTGCTGGACGGGGCTATGGCTACACCTTC. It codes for CSAGRGYGYTF.

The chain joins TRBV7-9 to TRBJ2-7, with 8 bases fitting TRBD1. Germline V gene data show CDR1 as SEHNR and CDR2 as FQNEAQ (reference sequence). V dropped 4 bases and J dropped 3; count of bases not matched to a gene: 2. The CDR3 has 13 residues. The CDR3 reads CASSWGQVYEQYF. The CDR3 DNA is TGTGCCAGCAGCTGGGGACAGGTCTACGAGCAGTACTTC.

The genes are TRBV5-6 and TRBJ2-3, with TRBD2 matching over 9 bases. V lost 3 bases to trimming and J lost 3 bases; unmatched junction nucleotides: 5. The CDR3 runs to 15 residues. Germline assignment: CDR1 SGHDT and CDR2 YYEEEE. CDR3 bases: TGTGCCAGCAGCTACCAGACTAGCGGTACAGATACGCAGTATTTT. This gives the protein CASSYQTSGTDTQYF.

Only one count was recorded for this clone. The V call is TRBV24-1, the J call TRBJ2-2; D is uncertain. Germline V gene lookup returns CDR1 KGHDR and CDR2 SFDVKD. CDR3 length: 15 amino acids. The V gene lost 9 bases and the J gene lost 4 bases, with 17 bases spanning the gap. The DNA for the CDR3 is TGTGCCACCGGCTCCTCCGCTGGGCGCACCGGGGAGCTGTTTTTT. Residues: CATGSSAGRTGELFF.

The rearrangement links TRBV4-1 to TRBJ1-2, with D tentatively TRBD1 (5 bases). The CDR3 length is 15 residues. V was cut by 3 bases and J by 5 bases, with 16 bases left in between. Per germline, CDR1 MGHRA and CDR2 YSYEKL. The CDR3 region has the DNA TGCGCCAGCAGCCAGGGGACTCCTTTCCTTTATGGCTACACCTTC. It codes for CASSQGTPFLYGYTF.

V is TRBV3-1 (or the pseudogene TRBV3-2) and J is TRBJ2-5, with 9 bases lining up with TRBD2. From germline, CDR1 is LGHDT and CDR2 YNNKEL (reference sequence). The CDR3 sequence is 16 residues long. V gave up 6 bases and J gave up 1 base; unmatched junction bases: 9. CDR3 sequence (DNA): TGTGCCAGCAGTCAGGTAGCGGGGGCCCTCCAAGAGACCCAGTACTTC. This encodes CASSQVAGALQETQYF.

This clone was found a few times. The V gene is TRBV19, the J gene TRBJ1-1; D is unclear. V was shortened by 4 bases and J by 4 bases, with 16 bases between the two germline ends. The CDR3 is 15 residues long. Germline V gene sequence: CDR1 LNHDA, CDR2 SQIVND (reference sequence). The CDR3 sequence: CASSKGGYSGTEAFF. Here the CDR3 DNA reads TGTGCCAGTAGTAAGGGAGGGTACAGCGGCACTGAAGCTTTCTTT.

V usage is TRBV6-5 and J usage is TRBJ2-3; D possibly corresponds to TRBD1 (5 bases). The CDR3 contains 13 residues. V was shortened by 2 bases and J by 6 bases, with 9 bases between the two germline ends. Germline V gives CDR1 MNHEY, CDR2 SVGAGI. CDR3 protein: CASSYHQGDTQYF. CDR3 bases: TGTGCCAGCAGTTACCACCAGGGCGATACGCAGTATTTT.

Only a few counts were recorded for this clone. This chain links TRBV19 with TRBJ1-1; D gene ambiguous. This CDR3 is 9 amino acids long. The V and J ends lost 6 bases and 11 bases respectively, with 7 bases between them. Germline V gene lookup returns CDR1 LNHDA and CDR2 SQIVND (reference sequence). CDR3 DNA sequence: TGTGCCAGTAGAGTAGCGGCTTTCTTT. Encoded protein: CASRVAAFF. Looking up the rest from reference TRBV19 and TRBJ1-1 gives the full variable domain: DGGITQSPKYLFRKEGQNVTLSCEQNLNHDAMYWYRQDPGQGLRLIYYSQIVNDFQKGDIAEGYSVSREKKESFPLTVTSAQKNPTAFYLCASRVAAFFGQGTRLTVV.

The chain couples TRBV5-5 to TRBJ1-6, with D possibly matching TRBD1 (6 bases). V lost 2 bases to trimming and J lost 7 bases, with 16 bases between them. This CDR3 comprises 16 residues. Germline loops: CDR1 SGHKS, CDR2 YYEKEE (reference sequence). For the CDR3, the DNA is TGTGCCAGCAGCTTTACCCCAGGGGTAAACAATTCACCCCTCCACTTT. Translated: CASSFTPGVNNSPLHF.

CDR3 residues: CSVDPGGMPGELFF. The CDR3 DNA follows: TGCAGCGTTGACCCAGGGGGCATGCCCGGGGAGCTGTTTTTT. The chain uses TRBV29-1 and TRBJ2-2; 8 bases line up with TRBD1. This CDR3 comprises 14 residues. V shed 3 bases and J 6 bases; nucleotides not matched to a gene: 6. Germline V gene lookup returns CDR1 SQVTM and CDR2 ANQGSEA.

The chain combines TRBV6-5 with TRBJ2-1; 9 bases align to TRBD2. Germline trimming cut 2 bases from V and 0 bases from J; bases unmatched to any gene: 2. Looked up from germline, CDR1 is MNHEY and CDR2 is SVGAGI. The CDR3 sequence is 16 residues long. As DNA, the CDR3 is TGTGCCAGCAGTTACCTAGCGGGGAGCTCCTACAATGAGCAGTTCTTC. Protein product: CASSYLAGSSYNEQFF.

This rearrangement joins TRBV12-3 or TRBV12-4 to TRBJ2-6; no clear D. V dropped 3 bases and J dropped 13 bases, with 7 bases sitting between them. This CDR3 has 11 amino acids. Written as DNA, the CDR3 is TGTGCCAGCAGTTTCCTCAGGGTCCTGACTTTC. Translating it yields CASSFLRVLTF.

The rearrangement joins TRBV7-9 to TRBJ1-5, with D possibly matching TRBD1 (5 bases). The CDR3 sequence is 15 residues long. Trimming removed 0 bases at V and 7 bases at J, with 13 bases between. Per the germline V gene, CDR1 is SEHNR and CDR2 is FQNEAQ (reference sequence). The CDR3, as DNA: TGTGCCAGCAGCTTAGCGATTGGGGGGGACCAGCCCCAGCATTTT. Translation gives CASSLAIGGDQPQHF.

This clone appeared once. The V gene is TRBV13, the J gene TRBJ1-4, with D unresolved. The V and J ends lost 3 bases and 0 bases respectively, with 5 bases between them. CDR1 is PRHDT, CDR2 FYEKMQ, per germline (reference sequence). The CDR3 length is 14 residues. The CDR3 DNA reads TGTGCCAGCAGCTTGGGAGCAACTAATGAAAAACTGTTTTTT. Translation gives CASSLGATNEKLFF.

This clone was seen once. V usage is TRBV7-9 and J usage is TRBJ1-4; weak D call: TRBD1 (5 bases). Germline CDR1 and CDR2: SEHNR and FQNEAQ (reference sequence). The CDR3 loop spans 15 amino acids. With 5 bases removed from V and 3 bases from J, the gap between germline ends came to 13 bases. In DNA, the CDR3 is TGTGCCAGCAGCCCCTACGGACACCCTAATGAAAAACTGTTTTTT. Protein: CASSPYGHPNEKLFF.

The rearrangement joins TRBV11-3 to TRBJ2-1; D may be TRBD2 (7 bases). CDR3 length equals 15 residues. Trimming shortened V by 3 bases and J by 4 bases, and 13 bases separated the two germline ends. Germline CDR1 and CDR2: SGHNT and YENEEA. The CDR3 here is CASSFRGGAYNEQFF. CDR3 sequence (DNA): TGTGCCAGCAGCTTCAGAGGGGGGGCGTACAATGAGCAGTTCTTC.

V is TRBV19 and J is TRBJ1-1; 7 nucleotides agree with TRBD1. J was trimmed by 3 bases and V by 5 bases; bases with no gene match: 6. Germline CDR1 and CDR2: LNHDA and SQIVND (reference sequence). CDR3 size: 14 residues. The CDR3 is CASSETGLYTEAFF. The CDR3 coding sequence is TGTGCCAGTAGTGAGACAGGGCTGTACACTGAAGCTTTCTTT. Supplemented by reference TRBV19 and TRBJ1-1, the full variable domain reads DGGITQSPKYLFRKEGQNVTLSCEQNLNHDAMYWYRQDPGQGLRLIYYSQIVNDFQKGDIAEGYSVSREKKESFPLTVTSAQKNPTAFYLCASSETGLYTEAFFGQGTRLTVV.